The 23 T cell receptor beta chains reported below all come from one sample, sequenced in a study of cytomegalovirus exposure and HLA in healthy donors (dated by TCRdb to the late 2010s). The library relied on the immunoSEQ multiplex PCR assay. For the multiplex PCR, a mixture combining 60 forward primers for TCR Vbeta segments and 13 reverse primers for TCR Jbeta segments was used. TCRdb took over this immuneACCESS table, retaining in-frame rearrangements with V and J assigned. Such tables are incomplete; in checked studies, under half of the missing clones stem from an unresolved V gene, and the remainder is unexplained. This sample has 200,000 or so clones in its table, and over 75% of those were observed once. The top ten clones comprise about 0.094% of the sample. The specimen was PBMCs. Receptors originate from a boy aged 2 to 9 in good health and CMV-seronegative.

The count of this clone is one. The chain joins TRBV7-3 to TRBJ2-1; 8 positions match TRBD2. This CDR3 is 16 amino acids long. Germline CDR1 is SGHTA and CDR2 is FQGTGA. With V trimmed by 5 bases and J by 4 bases, 10 bases remained unmatched. The CDR3 DNA reads TGTGCCAGCAGCCCCGACACTAGCGGAACTTACAATGAGCAGTTCTTC. As protein: CASSPDTSGTYNEQFF. The full variable domain, with the rest looked up from reference TRBV7-3 and TRBJ2-1, is GAGVSQTPSNKVTEKGKYVELRCDPISGHTALYWYRQSLGQGPEFLIYFQGTGAADDSGLPNDRFFAVRPEGSVSTLKIQRTERGDSAVYLCASSPDTSGTYNEQFFGPGTRLTVL.

The rearrangement links TRBV7-9 to TRBJ1-1; 7 bases line up with TRBD1. This CDR3 region has 13 residues. Germline assignment: CDR1 SEHNR and CDR2 FQNEAQ (reference sequence). With 3 bases clipped from V and 5 bases from J, the junction kept 3 bases outside the gene matches. As DNA, the CDR3 is TGTGCCAGCAGCTTCACAGGGGTAACTGAAGCTTTCTTT. Protein product: CASSFTGVTEAFF.

J is TRBJ2-3 and V is TRBV7-9; TRBD1 might be the D (6 bases). The V gene's germline CDR1 is SEHNR and CDR2 FQNEAQ (reference sequence). Trimming left V 5 bases short and J 0 bases short, with 15 bases between. The CDR3 contains 16 residues. The CDR3 DNA is TGTGCCAGCAGCCTCCGGACAGTTTTAAGCACAGATACGCAGTATTTT. This sequence encodes CASSLRTVLSTDTQYF.

V gene TRBV5-4 combines with J gene TRBJ2-5, with a tentative D call TRBD1 (6 bases). There are 13 residues in the CDR3. Germline assignment: CDR1 SGHNT and CDR2 YYREEE (reference sequence). The V and J ends lost 0 bases and 5 bases respectively, with 8 bases between them. The CDR3 loop reads CASSLDRVETQYF. The CDR3 region has the DNA TGTGCCAGCAGCTTGGACAGGGTGGAGACCCAGTACTTC.

This clone showed up just a few times. The chain carries TRBV9 and TRBJ1-2; D is possibly TRBD1 (6 bases). The CDR3 has 15 amino acids. Germline V CDR1 and CDR2: SGDLS, YYNGEE. Trimming shortened V by 4 bases and J by 2 bases, and 15 bases separated the two germline ends. Here the CDR3 reads CASSLLTGANYGYTF. Written as DNA, the CDR3 is TGTGCCAGCAGCCTCCTGACAGGCGCCAACTATGGCTACACCTTC.

V is TRBV7-8 and J is TRBJ1-1, with D possibly TRBD1 on 5 matching bases. Germline lookup yields CDR1 SGHVS and CDR2 FQNEAQ. Trimming cost V 1 base and J 1 base, with 10 bases left between them. The CDR3 consists of 15 residues. CDR3 coding DNA: TGTGCCAGCAGCTTAGGGGGCGGAACGAACACTGAAGCTTTCTTT. It is translated as CASSLGGGTNTEAFF.

CDR3 DNA sequence: TGCAGTGCTACCCGGGGGACCCAGTACTTC. Its translation is CSATRGTQYF. The chain joins TRBV20-1 to TRBJ2-5; D may be TRBD2 (5 bases). Trimming took 4 bases from V and 7 from J, leaving 7 bases between them. CDR1 is DFQATT and CDR2 is SNEGSKA in the germline V gene (reference sequence). CDR3 size: 10 residues.

The V and J genes are TRBV18 and TRBJ1-1, with D possibly TRBD1 on 5 matching bases. CDR1 KGHSH and CDR2 LQKENI come from the germline V gene. This CDR3 is built from 16 residues. V dropped 4 bases and J dropped 3 bases, with 18 bases sitting between them. The CDR3 sequence: CASSHIPGKSDTEAFF. The CDR3 nucleotides read TGTGCCAGCTCACACATCCCAGGGAAGAGCGACACTGAAGCTTTCTTT. Supplemented by reference TRBV18 and TRBJ1-1, the full variable domain reads NAGVMQNPRHLVRRRGQEARLRCSPMKGHSHVYWYRQLPEEGLKFMVYLQKENIIDESGMPKERFSAEFPKEGPSILRIQQVVRGDSAAYFCASSHIPGKSDTEAFFGQGTRLTVV.

The CDR3 sequence: CASSLTSYVATAQYF. The CDR3 DNA sequence: TGTGCCAGCAGTCTAACTAGTTATGTGGCAACGGCCCAGTACTTC. The chain uses TRBV6-6 and TRBJ2-5; tentatively, D is TRBD2 (5 bases). This CDR3 is 15 amino acids long. Between the trimmed V and J ends, which lost 5 bases and 9 bases, there was a span of 22 bases. Germline lookup yields CDR1 MNHNY and CDR2 SVGAGI (reference sequence).

To note about this clone: A read error may produce the germline difference seen at one junction end. V gene TRBV7-9 combines with J gene TRBJ1-1, with 8 nucleotides matching TRBD1. The CDR3 has 17 residues. Germline assignment: CDR1 SEHNR and CDR2 FQNEAQ (reference sequence). CDR3 nucleotide sequence: TGTTCCAGCAGCTCTTCCGCTGACAGGGGCCCGAACACTGAAGCTTTCTTT. Translating it yields CSSSSSADRGPNTEAFF.

In DNA, the CDR3 is TGTGCCAGCAGTGACGGCAGGGGAAATGAAAAACTGTTTTTT. It encodes CASSDGRGNEKLFF. V usage is TRBV6-5 and J usage is TRBJ1-4, with D possibly being TRBD1 (6 bases). V gave up 5 bases and J gave up 5 bases, with 12 bases separating them. CDR3 length: 14 amino acids. Germline V gives CDR1 MNHEY, CDR2 SVGAGI.

V and J are TRBV7-2 and TRBJ1-2; D gene unclear. The V end lost 1 base, the J end lost 0 bases, and 6 bases lay between the germline ends. CDR1 SGHTA and CDR2 FQGNSA come from the germline V gene. The CDR3 length is 14 residues. The CDR3 here is CASSLEQANYGYTF. Here the CDR3 DNA reads TGTGCCAGCAGCTTAGAACAAGCTAACTATGGCTACACCTTC.

This chain links TRBV21-1 with TRBJ1-1; the table calls TRBD1, which could not be checked here. TRBV21-1 is marked as a pseudogene. The CDR3 has 15 residues. CDR3 amino acids: CASSRSGTGQIEAFF. CDR3 in DNA: TGTGCCAGCAGTCGATCCGGGACAGGGCAGATTGAAGCTTTCTTT.

In its sample, this clone was seen once. The chain combines TRBV7-3 with TRBJ1-6; 9 nucleotides agree with TRBD1. Germline V gene data show CDR1 as SGHTA and CDR2 as FQGTGA. With V trimmed by 5 bases and J by 13 bases, 3 bases remained unmatched. CDR3 size: 12 residues. In nucleotides, the CDR3 is TGTGCCAGCAGCCCGACAGGGGGTCCCCTCCACTTT. This encodes CASSPTGGPLHF.

This chain joins TRBV10-3 and TRBJ2-6; maybe TRBD2 (7 bases). Deletions cut 11 bases from V and 0 bases from J, with 17 bases between. This CDR3 contains 16 residues. CDR1 is ENHRY and CDR2 is SYGVKD in the germline V gene. The CDR3 reads CASEGGASSGANVLTF. The CDR3 DNA follows: TGTGCCTCAGAGGGGGGGGCTTCCTCTGGGGCCAACGTCCTGACTTTC.

The chain links TRBV19 to TRBJ1-1; possibly TRBD1 for D (6 bases). This CDR3 spans 13 amino acids. Trimming took 10 bases from V and 4 from J, leaving 16 bases between them. Germline loops: CDR1 LNHDA, CDR2 SQIVND (reference sequence). For the CDR3, the DNA is TGTGCCATTATAAACCGGGACACCACTGAAGCTTTCTTT. Translating gives CAIINRDTTEAFF.

This chain joins TRBV6-6 and TRBJ2-1, with D tentatively TRBD1 (5 bases). The germline V and J ends were trimmed by 7 bases and 6 bases, with 16 bases remaining between them. CDR3 length: 14 residues. The germline V gene has CDR1 MNHNY and CDR2 SVGAGI (reference sequence). The chain's CDR3 is CASILLDRPNEQFF. The CDR3 region has the DNA TGTGCCAGCATTCTCCTAGACAGACCCAATGAGCAGTTCTTC.

This clone has more than one count but fewer than ten. The chain recombines TRBV5-1 with TRBJ2-7; maybe TRBD2 (6 bases). The germline V gene has CDR1 SGHRS and CDR2 YFSETQ. V lost 3 bases and J 9 bases, leaving 19 bases between the germline ends. The CDR3 is 14 residues long. CDR3 bases: TGCGCCAGCAGCTGGCGGGACCCCTTATTTCGGCAGTACTTC. This codes for CASSWRDPLFRQYF.

The chain has TRBV23-1 and TRBJ2-5, with D possibly TRBD2 on 6 matching bases. TRBV23-1 counts as an open reading frame of uncertain function. V gave up 4 bases and J gave up 5 bases, with 23 bases separating them. The CDR3 sequence is 17 residues long. In nucleotides, the CDR3 is TGCGCCAGCAGTCGGAGTGTCGGAGGGGACGGCGCGGAGACCCAGTACTTC. As protein: CASSRSVGGDGAETQYF.

The rearrangement joins TRBV2 to TRBJ2-5; 10 nucleotides agree with TRBD2. CDR3 length equals 15 residues. Germline V gives CDR1 SNHLY, CDR2 FYNNEI. The J segment lost 5 bases and the V segment lost 5 bases, leaving 8 bases of the junction unmatched. The CDR3: CASSSGTSVSETQYF. CDR3 coding DNA: TGTGCCAGCAGTTCCGGGACTAGCGTGTCGGAGACCCAGTACTTC.

The chain carries TRBV10-3 and TRBJ2-1, with D uncertain. The CDR3 spans 16 residues. Looked up from germline, CDR1 is ENHRY and CDR2 is SYGVKD. V was cut by 1 base and J by 8 bases, with 18 bases left in between. CDR3 amino acids: CAISELNTGRYDEQFF. CDR3 nucleotide sequence: TGTGCCATCAGTGAGTTAAACACGGGTCGGTACGATGAGCAGTTCTTC.

This chain links TRBV29-1 with TRBJ1-2; D gene ambiguous. Trimming removed 7 bases from V and 4 bases from J, with 13 bases in between. The CDR3 consists of 12 residues. Germline V gene sequence: CDR1 SQVTM, CDR2 ANQGSEA. The CDR3 is CSGGSESYGYTF. DNA for the CDR3: TGCAGCGGCGGGTCAGAGTCCTATGGCTACACCTTC.

J is TRBJ1-2 and V is TRBV10-1; D uncertain. V dropped 2 bases and J dropped 8 bases, with 24 bases sitting between them. Germline-derived CDR1 and CDR2 are WNHNN and SYGVQD (reference sequence). This CDR3 has 17 amino acids. CDR3 in DNA: TGCGCCAGCAGTGAGAAACCGGGAAGACATATGGTTGTGGGCTACACCTTC. It yields the protein CASSEKPGRHMVVGYTF.